This T cell receptor (beta chain) derives from a study of OX40 agonist ivuxolimab in advanced cancers. About the research overall: Six ivuxolimab dose levels, 0.01 to 10 mg/kg, were given intravenously every 2 weeks. Three dose-escalation patients had partial responses: one with hepatocellular carcinoma and two with cutaneous melanoma. A history of anti-PD-1, anti-PD-L1 or anti-CTLA-4 therapy was acceptable, and about 40% had some.

The CDR3 totals 14 residues. Germline lookup yields CDR1 SGHRS and CDR2 YFSETQ. Trimming cost V 3 bases and J 2 bases, with 11 bases left between them. A word on this clone: The antigen is undetermined.

Profiled with immunoSEQ multiplex PCR; TCRdb holds only in-frame clones, not every one. In the table there are some 45,000 clones, roughly 84% of which are singletons. Whole-study results and caveats: The authors did not determine the antigen specificity of the expanded peripheral T cells.

The source was CD4+ or CD8+ T cells sorted from blood, collected in a trial of the OX40 agonist ivuxolimab. The TCR sequence derives from an adult with an advanced solid tumor such as melanoma, head and neck, liver or kidney cancer. This chain uses TRBV5-1 with TRBJ1-1; TRBD1 is a possible D gene (5 bases). This CDR3 is CASSSQGGNTEAFF. CDR3 nucleotide sequence: TGCGCCAGCAGCTCCCAGGGAGGAAACACTGAAGCTTTCTTT.